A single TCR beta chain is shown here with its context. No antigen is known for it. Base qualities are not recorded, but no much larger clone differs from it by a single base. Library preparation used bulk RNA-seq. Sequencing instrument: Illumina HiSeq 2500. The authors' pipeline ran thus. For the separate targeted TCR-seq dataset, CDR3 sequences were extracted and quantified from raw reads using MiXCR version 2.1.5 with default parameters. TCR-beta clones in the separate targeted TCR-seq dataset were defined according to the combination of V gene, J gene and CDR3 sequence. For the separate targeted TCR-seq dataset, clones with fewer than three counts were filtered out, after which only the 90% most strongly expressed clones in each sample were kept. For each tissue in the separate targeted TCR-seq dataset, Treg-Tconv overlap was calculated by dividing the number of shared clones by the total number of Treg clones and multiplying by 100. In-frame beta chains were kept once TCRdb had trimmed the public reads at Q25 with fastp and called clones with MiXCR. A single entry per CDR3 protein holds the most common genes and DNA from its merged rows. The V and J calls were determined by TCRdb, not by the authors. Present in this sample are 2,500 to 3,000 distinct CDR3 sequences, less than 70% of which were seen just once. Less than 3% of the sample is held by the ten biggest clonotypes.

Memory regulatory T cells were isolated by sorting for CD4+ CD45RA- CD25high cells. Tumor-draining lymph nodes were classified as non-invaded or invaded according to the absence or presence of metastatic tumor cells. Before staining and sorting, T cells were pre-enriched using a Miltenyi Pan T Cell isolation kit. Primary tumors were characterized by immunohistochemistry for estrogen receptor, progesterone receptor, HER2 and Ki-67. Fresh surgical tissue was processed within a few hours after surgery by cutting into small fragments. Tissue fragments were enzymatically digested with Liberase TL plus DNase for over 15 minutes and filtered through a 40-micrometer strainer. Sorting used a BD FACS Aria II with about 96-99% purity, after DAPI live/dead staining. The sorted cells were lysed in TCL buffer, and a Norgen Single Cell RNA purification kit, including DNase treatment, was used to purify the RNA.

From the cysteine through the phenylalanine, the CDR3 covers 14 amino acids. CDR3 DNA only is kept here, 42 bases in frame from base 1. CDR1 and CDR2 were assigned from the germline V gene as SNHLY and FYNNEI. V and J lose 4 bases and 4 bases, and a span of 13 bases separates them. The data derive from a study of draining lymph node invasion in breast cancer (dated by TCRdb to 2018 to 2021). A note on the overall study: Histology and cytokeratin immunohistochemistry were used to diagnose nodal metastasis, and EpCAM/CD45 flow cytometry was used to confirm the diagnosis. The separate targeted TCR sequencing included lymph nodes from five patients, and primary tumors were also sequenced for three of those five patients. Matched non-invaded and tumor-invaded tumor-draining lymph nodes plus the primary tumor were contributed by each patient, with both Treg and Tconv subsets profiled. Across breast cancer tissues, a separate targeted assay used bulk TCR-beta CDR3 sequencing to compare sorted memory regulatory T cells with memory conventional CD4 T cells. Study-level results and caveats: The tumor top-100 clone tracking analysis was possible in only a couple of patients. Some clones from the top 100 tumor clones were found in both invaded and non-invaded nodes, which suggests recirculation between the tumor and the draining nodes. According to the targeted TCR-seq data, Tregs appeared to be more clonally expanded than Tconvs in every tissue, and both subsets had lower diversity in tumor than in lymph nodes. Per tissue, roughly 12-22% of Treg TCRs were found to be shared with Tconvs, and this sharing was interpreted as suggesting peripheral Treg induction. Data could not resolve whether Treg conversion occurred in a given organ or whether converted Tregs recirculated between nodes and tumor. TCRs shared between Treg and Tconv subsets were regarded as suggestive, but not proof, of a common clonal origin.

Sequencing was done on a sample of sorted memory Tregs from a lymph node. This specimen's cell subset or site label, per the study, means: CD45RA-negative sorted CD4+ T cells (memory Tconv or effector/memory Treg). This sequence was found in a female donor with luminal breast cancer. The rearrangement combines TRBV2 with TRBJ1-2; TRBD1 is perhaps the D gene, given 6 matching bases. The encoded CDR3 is CASSGGAQTYGYTF. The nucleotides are TGTGCCAGCAGTGGGGGGGCGCAGACCTATGGCTACACCTTC.